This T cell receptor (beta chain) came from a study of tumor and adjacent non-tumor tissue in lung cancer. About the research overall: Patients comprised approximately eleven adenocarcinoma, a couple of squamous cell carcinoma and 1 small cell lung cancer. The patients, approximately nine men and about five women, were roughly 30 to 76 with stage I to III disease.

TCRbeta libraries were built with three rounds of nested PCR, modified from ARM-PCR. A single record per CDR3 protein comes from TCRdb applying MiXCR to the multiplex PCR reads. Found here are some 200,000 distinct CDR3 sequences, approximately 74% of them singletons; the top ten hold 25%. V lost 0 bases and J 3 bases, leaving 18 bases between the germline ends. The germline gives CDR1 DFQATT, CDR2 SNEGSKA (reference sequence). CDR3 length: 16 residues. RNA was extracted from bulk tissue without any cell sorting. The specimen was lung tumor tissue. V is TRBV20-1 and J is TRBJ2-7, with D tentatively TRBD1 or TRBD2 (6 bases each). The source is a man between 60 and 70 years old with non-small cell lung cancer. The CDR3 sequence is CSARDGNGGRGYEQYF. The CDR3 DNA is TGCAGTGCTAGAGACGGGAACGGGGGCCGCGGCTACGAGCAGTACTTC.